These T cell receptor beta chains were read from a single sample in a study of graft-versus-host responses after intestinal transplantation. Antigens of these TCRs are unknown. The protocol was immunoSEQ multiplex PCR, while the TCRdb copy is restricted to in-frame clones and leaves out a portion. The sample contains around 93,000 clones, about 93% of which appear only once. This material consisted of unstimulated CD8+ T cells sorted from spleen or lymph node cells, taken before intestinal transplant. These receptors were obtained from a human donor who received an intestinal transplant. Each CDR3 is given with its conserved first and last residue. A D gene is named only where the DNA matches it firmly. Only some rows state a clone size, as once, few, many or a class for expanded clones.

TRBV6-5,TRBJ2-7,.,.,CASSYGAMGYEQYF,TGTGCCAGCAGTTACGGGGCAATGGGCTACGAGCAGTACTTC
TRBV15,TRBJ2-1,.,.,CATSRDKGANNEQFF,TGTGCCACCAGCAGAGATAAGGGAGCGAACAATGAGCAGTTCTTC
TRBV7-9,TRBJ2-7,.,TRBD1,CASSNTGTGGADEQYF,TGTGCCAGCAGCAATACCGGGACAGGGGGCGCCGACGAGCAATACTTC
TRBV10-1,TRBJ2-7,.,.,CASKDTFGEQYF,TGCGCCAGCAAGGATACCTTCGGAGAGCAGTACTTC
TRBV27,TRBJ1-1,.,.,CASTLIGGYTEAFF,TGTGCCAGCACCCTTATCGGGGGTTACACTGAAGCTTTCTTT
TRBV7-6,TRBJ2-7,.,.,CASSLEVRAGSYEQYF,TGTGCCAGCAGCTTAGAAGTCAGGGCGGGCTCCTACGAGCAGTACTTC
TRBV6-8,TRBJ2-7,.,.,CASTDSYEQYF,TGTGCCAGCACTGATTCTTACGAGCAGTACTTC
TRBV13,TRBJ2-5,.,.,CASSFITQQETQYF,TGTGCCAGCAGCTTTATTACCCAGCAAGAGACCCAGTACTTC
TRBV7-9,TRBJ2-3,.,.,CASSRYTVHRGGNTQYF,TGTGCCAGCAGCCGATACACCGTTCATCGAGGAGGGAATACGCAGTATTTT
TRBV9,TRBJ2-5,.,.,CASSVGTTGETQYF,TGTGCCAGCAGCGTAGGGACCACCGGAGAGACCCAGTACTTC
TRBV28,TRBJ2-5,.,.,CASSPIGEETQYF,TGTGCCAGCAGTCCCATCGGAGAAGAGACCCAGTACTTC
TRBV6-1,TRBJ1-5,.,.,CASSEGQEDNQPQHF,TGTGCCAGCAGTGAAGGCCAGGAGGACAATCAGCCCCAGCATTTT
TRBV19,TRBJ2-2,.,TRBD2,CASTEGLAGTGELFF,TGTGCCAGTACGGAAGGGCTAGCGGGCACCGGGGAGCTGTTTTTT
TRBV19,TRBJ2-7,.,.,CASSPSKGPNYEQYF,TGTGCCAGTAGTCCGTCGAAGGGCCCGAACTACGAGCAGTACTTC
TRBV11-2,TRBJ2-5,.,.,CASSASVETQYF,TGTGCCAGCTCGGCTAGCGTGGAGACCCAGTACTTC
TRBV27,TRBJ2-7,.,.,CASSLFPFAFSYEQYF,TGTGCCAGCAGTTTATTTCCTTTTGCCTTCTCCTACGAGCAGTACTTC
TRBV6-6,TRBJ2-1,few,TRBD2,CASIPGLASHEQFF,TGTGCCAGCATTCCGGGACTAGCCTCGCATGAGCAGTTCTTC
TRBV10-2,TRBJ2-5,.,.,CASSEVGVETQYF,TGCGCCAGCAGTGAAGTGGGGGTAGAGACCCAGTACTTC
TRBV19,TRBJ1-5,.,.,CASSIIGRRVAQHF,TGTGCCAGTAGTATAATAGGGAGAAGGGTAGCCCAGCATTTT
TRBV12-5,TRBJ2-1,.,TRBD2,CASGLSGGPNEQFF,TGTGCTAGTGGTTTGTCGGGAGGGCCAAATGAGCAGTTCTTC
TRBV1,TRBJ2-7,.,.,CTSRGTSGNHYEQYF,TGCACCAGCCGGGGGACTAGCGGGAACCACTACGAGCAGTACTTC
TRBV2,TRBJ1-1,few,.,CASSDRGAKAEAFF,TGTGCCAGCAGTGATAGGGGGGCGAAGGCTGAAGCTTTCTTT
TRBV27,TRBJ2-1,.,TRBD2,CASSSLAGGGEQFF,TGTGCCAGCAGTTCTCTAGCGGGGGGCGGCGAGCAGTTCTTC
TRBV27,TRBJ2-1,.,.,CASSLMGTELTYNEQFF,TGTGCCAGCAGTTTAATGGGGACTGAGCTTACCTACAATGAGCAGTTCTTC
TRBV11-2,TRBJ1-1,.,.,CASSLDTIFNTEAFF,TGTGCCAGCAGCTTAGACACAATTTTTAACACTGAAGCTTTCTTT
TRBV11-2,TRBJ1-2,.,.,CASSLEDSPFGYTF,TGTGCCAGCAGCTTAGAGGACAGTCCCTTTGGCTACACCTTC